A single sample is the source of the 23 T cell receptor beta chains below, sequenced in a study of post-analysis software for immune sequencing data. Prepared TCR beta cDNA libraries contained unique molecular identifiers. TCRdb analysed the PCR reads with MiXCR anew, one entry per CDR3 protein. The sample consists of some 260,000 distinct CDR3 sequences, 36% of them appearing once. These receptors are not linked to any known antigen. General study results and limits: Several TRBV segments (TRBV5-6, TRBV5-1 and TRBV20-1 among them) occurred more frequently in patients than in controls.

Input material: blood. The receptors were gathered from a girl aged 10 to 17 with multiple sclerosis.

There are many counts of this clonotype. The rearrangement links TRBV28 to TRBJ2-5, with D possibly being TRBD1 (6 bases). This CDR3 is built from 15 residues. Germline CDR1 is MDHEN and CDR2 is SYDVKM. Trimming cost V 5 bases and J 4 bases, with 17 bases left between them. The CDR3 spells CASSLEQGPVETQYF. The CDR3, as DNA: TGTGCCAGCAGTCTAGAACAGGGTCCCGTAGAGACCCAGTACTTC. Complete variable domain (other parts from reference TRBV28 and TRBJ2-5): DVKVTQSSRYLVKRTGEKVFLECVQDMDHENMFWYRQDPGLGLRLIYFSYDVKMKEKGDIPEGYSVSREKKERFSLILESASTNQTSMYLCASSLEQGPVETQYFGPGTRLLVL.

This clonotype was detected many times. One end of the junction is discordant with germline, which a read error may explain. The gene calls are TRBV5-1 and TRBJ2-3, with no clear D. This CDR3 contains 12 residues. Germline assignment: CDR1 SGHRS and CDR2 YFSETQ. CDR3 sequence reads: CASSLSTDTQYF. The CDR3, as DNA: TGTGCCAGCAGCCTAAGCACAGATACGCAGTATTTT.

This rearrangement joins TRBV7-2 to TRBJ1-2; 7 bases map to TRBD1. Trimming removed 5 bases from V and 3 bases from J; junction bases left unmatched: 3. This CDR3 has 13 residues. In germline, CDR1 is SGHTA, CDR2 FQGNSA. The CDR3 DNA reads TGTGCCAGCAGCGGGACAGACCACTATGGCTACACCTTC. Translation gives CASSGTDHYGYTF.

This clonotype has just one count. The rearrangement uses TRBV5-1 and TRBJ1-2; D uncertain. V was trimmed by 1 base and J by 4 bases, leaving 11 bases between them. Germline V lookup: CDR1 SGHRS, CDR2 YFSETQ. There are 14 residues in the CDR3. This chain's CDR3 is CASSLTERSYGYTF. CDR3 DNA: TGCGCCAGCAGCTTGACAGAGCGCTCCTATGGCTACACCTTC.

This clonotype has ten or more counts. The chain uses TRBV3-1 and TRBJ2-5, with 9 bases matching TRBD2. V dropped 4 bases and J dropped 1; count of bases not matched to a gene: 4. CDR1 and CDR2 (germline): LGHDT, YNNKEL (reference sequence). CDR3 size: 15 residues. DNA for the CDR3: TGTGCCAGCAGCCCACTGACTAGCGGCCAAGAGACCCAGTACTTC. Protein sequence: CASSPLTSGQETQYF.

Concerning this clonotype: Germline is not matched at one junction end, which may reflect a read error. The V and J genes are TRBV9 and TRBJ2-3; D perhaps matches TRBD2 (5 bases). This CDR3 spans 14 amino acids. Looked up from germline, CDR1 is SGDLS and CDR2 is YYNGEE. The CDR3 region has the DNA TGCGCCAGCAGCGGAGGACCGCAGACAGATACGCAGTATTTT. Translating gives CASSGGPQTDTQYF.

There are a few counts of this clonotype. The CDR3 nucleotides are TGCAGTGCTAGAGTTCCCGGGACTAGCGGGCATGAGCAGTACTTC. Amino acid sequence: CSARVPGTSGHEQYF. The rearrangement uses TRBV20-1 and TRBJ2-5; 12 bases line up with TRBD2. Unmatched junction bases numbered 11, after V lost 1 base and J lost 11 bases. CDR3 length: 15 amino acids. Germline-derived CDR1 and CDR2 are DFQATT and SNEGSKA (reference sequence).

The rearrangement joins TRBV5-1 to TRBJ2-7; TRBD2 agrees at 8 bases. Germline loops: CDR1 SGHRS, CDR2 YFSETQ. This CDR3 has 16 amino acids. Germline trimming cut 0 bases from V and 7 bases from J; bases unmatched to any gene: 12. In nucleotides, the CDR3 is TGCGCCAGCAGCTTGGGGGTCGGGAGGGCCTCTGATGAGCAGTACTTC. Residues: CASSLGVGRASDEQYF.

This chain uses TRBV15 with TRBJ1-1; D gene ambiguous. This CDR3 is 15 amino acids long. V lost 1 base to trimming and J lost 0 bases, with 9 bases between them. The germline V gene has CDR1 LNHNV and CDR2 YYDKDF (reference sequence). This CDR3 reads CATSRGSGLNTEAFF. Here the CDR3 DNA reads TGTGCCACCAGCAGAGGATCTGGGCTGAACACTGAAGCTTTCTTT.

As for this clonotype: Given a much more abundant clone one base away, this may be a read error. The V call is TRBV20-1, the J call TRBJ2-6; no clear D. V lost 3 bases and J 3 bases, leaving 12 bases between the germline ends. The CDR3 is 15 residues long. CDR1 and CDR2 from the germline V gene are DFQATT and SNEGSKA (reference sequence). The CDR3 spells CSASQAEYGANVLTF. The CDR3 region has the DNA TGCAGTGCTAGTCAGGCGGAATATGGGGCCAACGTCCTGACTTTC.

The rearrangement joins TRBV20-1 to TRBJ1-2; the D gene is possibly TRBD1 (5 bases). Germline-derived CDR1 and CDR2 are DFQATT and SNEGSKA (reference sequence). The V gene lost 3 bases and the J gene lost 2 bases, with 13 bases spanning the gap. This CDR3 region has 14 residues. The CDR3 nucleotides are TGCAGTGCTAGCTCTCAGGGCAGCAACTATGGCTACACCTTC. It specifies CSASSQGSNYGYTF.

The V gene is TRBV13, the J gene TRBJ1-2, with no clear D. The germline CDR1 and CDR2 sequences are PRHDT and FYEKMQ (reference sequence). V gave up 5 bases and J gave up 3 bases, with 13 bases separating them. The CDR3 sequence is 14 residues long. CDR3 nucleotide sequence: TGTGCCAGCAGCCTACAGCGTCTCCACTATGGCTACACCTTC. This codes for CASSLQRLHYGYTF.

A note on this clonotype: A much larger clone lies a single base off, so this may be a read error. The chain joins TRBV3-1 to TRBJ2-1; 10 nucleotides line up with TRBD2. Germline V gene data show CDR1 as LGHDT and CDR2 as YNNKEL (reference sequence). V lost 7 bases and J lost 4; bases outside the gene matches: 4. This CDR3 has 14 amino acids. CDR3 bases: TGTGCCAGCATTCTAGCGGGAGAGTACAATGAGCAGTTCTTC. This sequence encodes CASILAGEYNEQFF.

This clonotype is a singleton in its sample. This may be a read error: a much more frequent sequence differs by one nucleotide. The rearrangement links TRBV21-1 to TRBJ1-1; the tabulated D call, TRBD1, remains unverified against the DNA. TRBV21-1 is given as a pseudogene. This CDR3 spans 13 amino acids. This CDR3 is CASSIAGGTEAFF. For the CDR3, the DNA is TGTGCCAGCAGCATAGCGGGGGGCACTGAAGCTTTCTTT.

The chain links TRBV29-1 to TRBJ1-1; 9 bases map to TRBD1. Germline CDR1 and CDR2: SQVTM and ANQGSEA. The V segment lost 6 bases and the J segment 4 bases; nucleotides outside the gene matches: 6. This CDR3 region has 13 residues. DNA for the CDR3: TGCAGCGTCGCAGGACAGGGGATCACTGAAGCTTTCTTT. This translates into CSVAGQGITEAFF.

The sample holds many counts of this clonotype. The gene calls are TRBV6-2 or TRBV6-3 and TRBJ2-5; D gene unclear. V was shortened by 4 bases and J by 3 bases, with 9 bases between the two germline ends. This CDR3 is 13 amino acids long. Germline V lookup: CDR1 MNHEY, CDR2 SVGEGT. CDR3 DNA sequence: TGTGCCAGCAGTTGGGCAGGAGAAGAGACCCAGTACTTC. Its protein is CASSWAGEETQYF.

This clonotype was observed a few times. With a much larger clone just one base away, this may be a read error. This sequence joins TRBV6-5 and TRBJ2-1; 8 bases match TRBD2. V was clipped by 6 bases and J by 3 bases; unmatched bases: 10. There are 16 residues in the CDR3. CDR1 is MNHEY, CDR2 SVGAGI, per germline. Written as DNA, the CDR3 is TGTGCCAGCAGACGGGGACTAGTGGGGGTCTACAATGAGCAGTTCTTC. Translating gives CASRRGLVGVYNEQFF.

This chain links TRBV6-1 with TRBJ2-7; no firm D call. This CDR3 spans 11 amino acids. Trimming pared 7 bases from V and 3 bases from J, leaving 7 bases between. Germline values: CDR1 MNHNS, CDR2 SASEGT. CDR3 sequence reads: CASNSNYEQYF. For the CDR3, the DNA is TGTGCCAGCAACAGTAACTACGAGCAGTACTTC.

On this clonotype: It may be a read error: a sequence one base away is much more abundant. J is TRBJ1-6 and V is TRBV11-2; D gene ambiguous. CDR1 is SGHAT, CDR2 FQNNGV, per germline. The CDR3 spans 15 residues. CDR3 DNA sequence: TGTGCCAGCAGCTTAGATCCAGCTTCTAATTCACTCCTCCACTTT. Translating it yields CASSLDPASNSLLHF.

This clonotype has a count of ten or more. The rearrangement joins TRBV6-5 to TRBJ1-1, with 11 bases fitting TRBD1. CDR1 and CDR2 (germline): MNHEY, SVGAGI. With 7 bases clipped from V and 4 bases from J, the junction kept 5 bases outside the gene matches. The CDR3 runs 14 residues. The CDR3 is CASTRTGGRTEAFF. The CDR3 DNA is TGTGCCAGCACTAGGACAGGGGGCCGCACTGAAGCTTTCTTT.

The chain uses TRBV12-3 or TRBV12-4 and TRBJ1-5; D is unclear. The CDR3 loop spans 13 amino acids. V lost 3 bases and J 0 bases, leaving 3 bases between the germline ends. CDR3 protein: CASSFNSNQPQHF. CDR3 bases: TGTGCCAGCAGTTTCAATAGCAATCAGCCCCAGCATTTT.

This clonotype showed up just a few times. One base away lies a much larger clone, so this may be a sequencing read error. The chain employs TRBV12-3 or TRBV12-4 and TRBJ2-7; 7 bases line up with TRBD2. This CDR3 is built from 15 residues. Trimming removed 4 bases from V and 7 bases from J; junction bases left unmatched: 13. The CDR3 loop is CASSSTSDPVDEQYF. CDR3 in DNA: TGTGCCAGCAGTTCAACTAGCGACCCGGTCGATGAGCAGTACTTC.

This chain joins TRBV20-1 and TRBJ2-7, with no clear D. This CDR3 is 11 amino acids long. Looked up from germline, CDR1 is DFQATT and CDR2 is SNEGSKA (reference sequence). With 0 bases removed from V and 3 bases from J, the gap between germline ends came to 3 bases. In DNA, the CDR3 is TGCAGTGCTAGAGAGAGCTACGAGCAGTACTTC. Its protein is CSARESYEQYF.